The present T cell receptor beta chain was sequenced within a study of regulatory T cells in long-lasting Graves disease. Study-wide results and limits: When disease was persistent, TRBV28, TRBJ1-2 and TRBJ2-5 were the favored segments.

This clonotype was found a few times. Its specificity is unknown. The time point was: newly diagnosed GD, antithyroid drugs for less than 3 months. TCR sequences were obtained from RNA taken from PBMCs. Investigators prepared the TCR beta libraries by applying iRepertoire HTBI primers and Arm-PCR of CDR3 regions. The authors' processing: Across samples, 60 or so TRBV and roughly 13 TRBJ segments were found. TCRdb re-derived calls from the multiplex PCR reads in MiXCR, one entry per CDR3 protein. The V and J calls reflect TCRdb's pipeline rather than the authors' work. The sample shows a few hundred thousand distinct CDR3 sequences, approximately 15% of them seen only once. The CDR3 extends over 13 amino acids. Per germline, CDR1 SGHNT and CDR2 YYREEE (reference sequence). Deletions cut 4 bases from V and 4 bases from J, with 11 bases between. Separately, the same data were catalogued under a study of T cells in Graves' hyperthyroidism and ophthalmopathy.

This sample comprised peripheral blood mononuclear cells (PBMCs), obtained at new diagnosis, from a patient treated with antithyroid drugs. The sequence was obtained from a woman aged 40 to 50 with Graves disease. The gene calls are TRBV5-4 and TRBJ2-5, with a possible D match to TRBD2 (5 bases). CDR3 in amino acids: CASSRSEGETQYF. The CDR3, as DNA: TGTGCCAGCAGCAGATCAGAGGGAGAGACCCAGTACTTC.